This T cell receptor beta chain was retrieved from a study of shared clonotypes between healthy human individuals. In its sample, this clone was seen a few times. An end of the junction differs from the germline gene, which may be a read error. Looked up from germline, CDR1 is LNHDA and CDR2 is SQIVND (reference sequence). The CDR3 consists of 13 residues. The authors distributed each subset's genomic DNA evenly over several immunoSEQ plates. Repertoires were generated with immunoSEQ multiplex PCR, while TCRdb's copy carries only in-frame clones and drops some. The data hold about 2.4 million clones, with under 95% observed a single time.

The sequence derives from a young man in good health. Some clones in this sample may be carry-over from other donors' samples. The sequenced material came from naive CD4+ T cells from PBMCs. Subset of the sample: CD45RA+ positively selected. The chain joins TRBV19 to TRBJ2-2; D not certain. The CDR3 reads CASSIVSTAELFF. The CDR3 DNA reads TGTGCCAGTAGTATTGTATCGACCGCGGAGCTGTTTTTT.